This passage covers 31 T cell receptor beta chains from one sample sequenced in a study of blood T cell repertoires in COVID-19. Profiled with immunoSEQ multiplex PCR; TCRdb holds only in-frame clones, not every one. This table holds about 90,000 clones, 85% found once. Source material: peripheral blood. The receptors come from a man between 45 and 60 years old with acute or convalescent COVID-19.

V usage is TRBV5-1 and J usage is TRBJ2-7; D gene ambiguous. The V end lost 2 bases, the J end lost 0 bases, and 9 bases lay between the germline ends. CDR3 length: 14 residues. Per germline, CDR1 SGHRS and CDR2 YFSETQ. DNA for the CDR3: TGCGCCAGCAGCTTTAACAACCCCTCCTACGAGCAGTACTTC. Protein product: CASSFNNPSYEQYF.

V is TRBV10-3 and J is TRBJ2-3; a weak D match, TRBD2 (6 bases). The length of the CDR3 is 15 residues. The germline V and J ends were trimmed by 10 bases and 0 bases, with 17 bases remaining between them. Germline CDR1 and CDR2: ENHRY and SYGVKD. The CDR3 nucleotides read TGTGCCAACCACCTCTGGCGGGGTAGCACAGATACGCAGTATTTT. This translates into CANHLWRGSTDTQYF.

J is TRBJ2-7 and V is TRBV18; 9 positions agree with TRBD1. The CDR3 consists of 14 residues. Per the germline V gene, CDR1 is KGHSH and CDR2 is LQKENI. J was trimmed by 2 bases and V by 3 bases; bases with no gene match: 2. The CDR3 sequence is CASSPGTGPYEQYF. The CDR3 DNA sequence: TGTGCCAGCTCACCGGGGACAGGGCCCTACGAGCAGTACTTC.

This chain uses TRBV6-5 with TRBJ1-2; D is unresolved. V lost 7 bases, J lost 6 bases, and 18 bases lay in between. The CDR3 has 14 residues. Germline CDR1 is MNHEY and CDR2 is SVGAGI. The CDR3 coding sequence is TGTGCCAGCAACGGTCGGGGTATCTTCGATGGCTACACCTTC. It codes for CASNGRGIFDGYTF.

This clone has just one count. V and J are TRBV6-6 and TRBJ1-2; D unclear. This CDR3 region has 12 residues. The germline CDR1 and CDR2 sequences are MNHNY and SVGAGI (reference sequence). V dropped 6 bases and J dropped 0 bases, with 5 bases sitting between them. Here the CDR3 reads CASREANYGYTF. CDR3 DNA sequence: TGTGCCAGCAGAGAGGCTAACTATGGCTACACCTTC.

The V gene is TRBV24-1, the J gene TRBJ1-3; TRBD1 matches 8 bases. Trimming took 1 base from V and 5 from J; bases not matched to a gene: 6. The germline V gene encodes CDR1 KGHDR and CDR2 SFDVKD. This CDR3 contains 16 residues. The CDR3 loop reads CATSDFTRTGRNTIYF. CDR3 bases: TGTGCCACCAGTGATTTCACAAGGACAGGGCGAAACACCATATATTTT.

The rearrangement joins TRBV6-2 or TRBV6-3 to TRBJ1-1, with a possible D match to TRBD1 (6 bases). Looked up from germline, CDR1 is MNHEY and CDR2 is SVGEGT. CDR3 size: 14 residues. Trimming took off 5 bases at V and 2 bases at J, with 12 bases between the two ends. The CDR3 DNA reads as TGTGCCAGCAGTACGGGACAACTTAACACTGAAGCTTTCTTT. Encoded protein: CASSTGQLNTEAFF.

This chain connects TRBV28 to TRBJ2-7, with D maybe TRBD1 (5 bases). Per the germline V gene, CDR1 is MDHEN and CDR2 is SYDVKM. Trimming pared 3 bases from V and 7 bases from J, leaving 16 bases between. This CDR3 spans 14 amino acids. Here the CDR3 reads CASSLPGKGGEQYF. DNA of the CDR3: TGTGCCAGCAGTTTGCCAGGGAAGGGTGGGGAGCAGTACTTC.

V usage is TRBV5-1 and J usage is TRBJ1-1; the match to TRBD1 covers 8 bases. The CDR3 contains 14 residues. From germline, CDR1 is SGHRS and CDR2 YFSETQ. V dropped 3 bases and J dropped 1; count of bases not matched to a gene: 2. The CDR3 DNA sequence: TGCGCCAGCAGCTGGGGACAGGAGAACACTGAAGCTTTCTTT. Its protein product is CASSWGQENTEAFF.

The V and J genes are TRBV2 and TRBJ2-1, with 7 bases fitting TRBD2. The CDR3 loop spans 13 amino acids. Per germline, CDR1 SNHLY and CDR2 FYNNEI. V was clipped by 5 bases and J by 7 bases; unmatched bases: 5. Here the CDR3 reads CASSTQLANEQFF. CDR3 DNA sequence: TGTGCCAGCAGTACCCAACTAGCGAATGAGCAGTTCTTC.

This chain uses TRBV5-5 with TRBJ1-4; no definite D call. CDR1 and CDR2 (germline): SGHKS, YYEKEE (reference sequence). The V end was cut by 0 bases, the J end by 7 bases, with 19 bases between. CDR3 length equals 17 residues. The DNA of the CDR3 is TGTGCCAGCAGCTTGGGAGACCCGGGAACTCTTGGTGAAAAACTGTTTTTT. Amino acid sequence: CASSLGDPGTLGEKLFF.

J is TRBJ1-4 and V is TRBV28; 7 bases are a match to TRBD1. Per germline, CDR1 MDHEN and CDR2 SYDVKM. This CDR3 contains 14 residues. J gave up 2 bases and V 7 bases, and 4 bases lay outside the gene matches. CDR3 amino acids: CASTSGGTNEKLFF. CDR3 DNA: TGTGCCAGCACCTCAGGGGGTACTAATGAAAAACTGTTTTTT.

This chain joins TRBV21-1 and TRBJ2-7; whether TRBD1, the table's D call, matches the DNA was not checked. TRBV21-1 is a documented pseudogene. CDR3 length: 13 amino acids. The DNA for the CDR3 is TGTGTACTAGGGGGACAGGGAAACGACGAGCAGTACTTC. Translated: CVLGGQGNDEQYF.

The CDR3 bases are TGTGCCAGTAGTCGTCCCCCGGGACTAGCGGGAGCAGGGACAGATACGCAGTATTTT. It translates to CASSRPPGLAGAGTDTQYF. The V call is TRBV19, the J call TRBJ2-3; 14 bases align to TRBD2. Germline CDR1 LNHDA, CDR2 SQIVND (reference sequence). The ends lost 5 bases at V and 3 bases at J; junction bases unmatched: 13. This CDR3 has 19 amino acids.

The chain joins TRBV11-1 to TRBJ2-7; D is undetermined. This CDR3 spans 13 amino acids. The V gene's germline CDR1 is SGHAT and CDR2 FQDESV (reference sequence). V shed 1 base and J shed 7 bases, with 11 bases lying between them. The CDR3 loop is CASSLGGSREQYF. CDR3 sequence (DNA): TGTGCCAGCAGCTTAGGTGGCAGCAGGGAGCAGTACTTC.

This clone was observed once. The chain recombines TRBV6-5 with TRBJ1-3, with D perhaps matching TRBD1 (5 bases). The CDR3 is 16 residues long. V lost 0 bases, J lost 0 bases, and 9 bases lay in between. Germline V gives CDR1 MNHEY, CDR2 SVGAGI. CDR3 DNA sequence: TGTGCCAGCAGTTACTCGACCGGGGGCTCTGGAAACACCATATATTTT. It is translated as CASSYSTGGSGNTIYF.

The genes are TRBV7-9 and TRBJ1-3; D uncertain. V shed 6 bases and J shed 0 bases, with 15 bases lying between them. Germline-derived CDR1 and CDR2 are SEHNR and FQNEAQ (reference sequence). The length of the CDR3 is 16 residues. The CDR3 region is CASSSSGGSSGNTIYF. In DNA form, the CDR3 reads TGTGCCAGCAGTTCCTCGGGTGGGAGCTCTGGAAACACCATATATTTT.

V and J are TRBV3-1 (or the pseudogene TRBV3-2) and TRBJ2-1; 10 positions agree with TRBD2. Germline V lookup: CDR1 LGHDT, CDR2 YNNKEL (reference sequence). The CDR3 has 14 amino acids. J gave up 4 bases and V 3 bases, and 0 bases lay outside the gene matches. The CDR3, as DNA: TGTGCCAGCAGCCATAGCGGGAGGTACAATGAGCAGTTCTTC. Translating gives CASSHSGRYNEQFF.

The V call is TRBV4-3, the J call TRBJ1-4; maybe TRBD1 (5 bases). This CDR3 region has 16 residues. Trimming stripped 0 bases from V and 0 bases from J, with 8 bases between. The germline V gene encodes CDR1 LGHNA and CDR2 YSLEER. CDR3 nucleotides: TGCGCCAGCAGCCAAGATTCAGGGACAACTAATGAAAAACTGTTTTTT. This translates into CASSQDSGTTNEKLFF.

The chain joins TRBV27 to TRBJ1-1, with D uncertain. The V gene's germline CDR1 is MNHEY and CDR2 SMNVEV (reference sequence). V gave up 8 bases and J gave up 6 bases, with 16 bases separating them. This CDR3 contains 13 residues. The CDR3 sequence: CASHRAQEAEAFF. Written as DNA, the CDR3 is TGTGCCAGCCACCGGGCCCAGGAGGCTGAAGCTTTCTTT.

The genes are TRBV27 and TRBJ2-7; the D gene is possibly TRBD1 (8 bases). Germline V gene sequence: CDR1 MNHEY, CDR2 SMNVEV (reference sequence). This CDR3 comprises 15 residues. Trimming shortened V by 1 base and J by 7 bases, and 17 bases separated the two germline ends. CDR3 amino acids: CASSLYRGGLFEQYF. The CDR3 DNA reads TGTGCCAGCAGTTTATACAGGGGGGGTCTATTTGAGCAGTACTTC.

V and J are TRBV18 and TRBJ2-1; 9 nucleotides match TRBD2. CDR3 size: 17 residues. Looked up from germline, CDR1 is KGHSH and CDR2 is LQKENI. Unmatched junction bases numbered 9, after V lost 2 bases and J lost 4 bases. CDR3 loop: CASSPVWAGGSYNEQFF. As DNA, the CDR3 is TGTGCCAGCTCACCAGTTTGGGCGGGAGGGTCTTACAATGAGCAGTTCTTC. Full variable domain (rest looked up from reference TRBV18 and TRBJ2-1): NAGVMQNPRHLVRRRGQEARLRCSPMKGHSHVYWYRQLPEEGLKFMVYLQKENIIDESGMPKERFSAEFPKEGPSILRIQQVVRGDSAAYFCASSPVWAGGSYNEQFFGPGTRLTVL.

This clone was detected once. V gene TRBV4-3 combines with J gene TRBJ2-2; 10 bases match TRBD1. The CDR3 has 14 residues. Germline lookup yields CDR1 LGHNA and CDR2 YSLEER. The V gene end was trimmed by 3 bases and the J gene end by 6 bases; junction bases not matched to a gene: 1. For the CDR3, the DNA is TGCGCCAGCAGCCACGGGACAGGGGCCGGGGAGCTGTTTTTT. Translated, it gives CASSHGTGAGELFF.

The J gene is TRBJ2-3, the V gene TRBV19; 7 bases are a match to TRBD1. The CDR3 spans 14 residues. The V segment lost 1 base and the J segment 4 bases; nucleotides outside the gene matches: 2. Looked up from germline, CDR1 is LNHDA and CDR2 is SQIVND (reference sequence). The CDR3, as DNA: TGTGCCAGTAGTATAGTCGGGACAGCAGATACGCAGTATTTT. Its translation is CASSIVGTADTQYF.

The chain is built from TRBV2 and TRBJ2-3; maybe TRBD2 (5 bases). Trimming removed 8 bases from V and 3 bases from J, with 9 bases in between. The CDR3 sequence is 12 residues long. Germline-derived CDR1 and CDR2 are SNHLY and FYNNEI. The CDR3 DNA is TGTGCCAGCCTACTAGGAACAGATACGCAGTATTTT. Protein sequence: CASLLGTDTQYF.

This clone has just one count. The gene calls are TRBV4-1 and TRBJ2-3; 9 nucleotides match TRBD1. The junction had 5 bases not matched to a gene; V was cut back by 1 base and J by 6 bases. The CDR3 has 15 amino acids. Germline CDR1 is MGHRA and CDR2 is YSYEKL. The CDR3 loop reads CASSQGTGETDTQYF. CDR3 DNA sequence: TGCGCCAGCAGCCAAGGGACAGGGGAAACGGATACGCAGTATTTT.

This sequence joins TRBV28 and TRBJ2-7; TRBD1 is a possible D gene (6 bases). The V end was cut by 5 bases, the J end by 4 bases, with 15 bases between. Germline CDR1 and CDR2: MDHEN and SYDVKM. The CDR3 has 14 residues. The CDR3: CASSPLQGSYEQYF. The CDR3 bases are TGTGCCAGCAGTCCCTTGCAGGGGAGTTACGAGCAGTACTTC. The full variable domain, with the rest looked up from reference TRBV28 and TRBJ2-7, is DVKVTQSSRYLVKRTGEKVFLECVQDMDHENMFWYRQDPGLGLRLIYFSYDVKMKEKGDIPEGYSVSREKKERFSLILESASTNQTSMYLCASSPLQGSYEQYFGPGTRLTVT.

The chain joins TRBV29-1 to TRBJ2-7, with TRBD1 matching over 8 bases. Trimming at V came to 4 bases and at J to 9 bases, leaving 5 bases not matched to a gene. From germline, CDR1 is SQVTM and CDR2 ANQGSEA. The CDR3 runs 11 residues. CDR3 residues: CSVGQGIGQYF. CDR3 coding DNA: TGCAGCGTTGGACAGGGGATAGGGCAGTACTTC.

The rearrangement uses TRBV5-5 and TRBJ1-5, with D perhaps matching TRBD1 (6 bases). V lost 4 bases, J lost 0 bases, and 11 bases lay in between. Germline CDR1 is SGHKS and CDR2 is YYEKEE (reference sequence). The CDR3 sequence is 15 residues long. CDR3 amino acids: CASSRTTGSNQPQHF. The CDR3 coding sequence is TGTGCCAGCAGCCGGACGACAGGTAGCAATCAGCCCCAGCATTTT.

The gene calls are TRBV6-5 and TRBJ2-3, with TRBD2 matching 13 bases. J gave up 8 bases and V 4 bases, and 3 bases lay outside the gene matches. The CDR3 loop spans 14 amino acids. CDR1 and CDR2 from the germline V gene are MNHEY and SVGAGI. CDR3 sequence: CASSWTSGSPTQYF. The CDR3 DNA reads as TGTGCCAGCAGTTGGACTAGCGGGAGTCCTACGCAGTATTTT.

The gene calls are TRBV6-2 or TRBV6-3 and TRBJ2-3, with TRBD1 as a possible D gene (5 bases). The CDR3 length is 14 residues. Germline CDR1 MNHEY, CDR2 SVGEGT. Trimming took 3 bases from V and 3 from J, leaving 10 bases between them. This chain's CDR3 is CASSYPQGTDTQYF. The CDR3 DNA reads TGTGCCAGCAGTTATCCCCAGGGTACAGATACGCAGTATTTT.